This T cell receptor (beta chain) is from a study of beta chain features in type 1 diabetes. Looked up from germline, CDR1 is LGHNA and CDR2 is YNFKEQ. The CDR3 has 16 residues. J was trimmed by 6 bases and V by 0 bases; bases with no gene match: 6. About this clone itself: Its antigen remains unknown.

General study points: In all four CD4+ subsets, TCRB CDR3 length was significantly, moderately reduced in type 1 diabetes.

Expressed TCRB transcripts got sequenced, as all isolated RNA was reverse transcribed. Clones were sequenced by immunoSEQ multiplex PCR, and TCRdb holds only the in-frame ones, with some missing. The table includes over 600,000 clones, under 15% detected once. This chain joins TRBV4-2 and TRBJ2-1; TRBD2 matches 9 bases. This TCR came from a man aged 25-40 years with type 1 diabetes. Input material: naive CD4+ T cells from blood. CDR3: CASSQDRLAGTNEQFF. CDR3 coding DNA: TGTGCCAGCAGCCAAGACAGGCTAGCGGGGACCAATGAGCAGTTCTTC.